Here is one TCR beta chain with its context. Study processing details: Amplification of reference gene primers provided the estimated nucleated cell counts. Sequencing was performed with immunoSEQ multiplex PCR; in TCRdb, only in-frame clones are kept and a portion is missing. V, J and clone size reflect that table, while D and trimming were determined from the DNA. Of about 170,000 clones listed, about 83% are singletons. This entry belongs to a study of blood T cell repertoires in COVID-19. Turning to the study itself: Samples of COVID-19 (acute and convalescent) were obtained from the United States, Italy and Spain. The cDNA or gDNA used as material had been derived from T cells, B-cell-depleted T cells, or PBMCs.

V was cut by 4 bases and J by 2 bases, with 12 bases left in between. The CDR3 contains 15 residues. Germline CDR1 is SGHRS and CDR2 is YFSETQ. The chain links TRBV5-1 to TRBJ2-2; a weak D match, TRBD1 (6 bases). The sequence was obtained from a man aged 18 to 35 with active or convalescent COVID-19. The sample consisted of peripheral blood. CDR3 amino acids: CASSPDSLNTGELFF. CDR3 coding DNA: TGCGCCAGCAGCCCGGACAGCCTAAACACCGGGGAGCTGTTTTTT.